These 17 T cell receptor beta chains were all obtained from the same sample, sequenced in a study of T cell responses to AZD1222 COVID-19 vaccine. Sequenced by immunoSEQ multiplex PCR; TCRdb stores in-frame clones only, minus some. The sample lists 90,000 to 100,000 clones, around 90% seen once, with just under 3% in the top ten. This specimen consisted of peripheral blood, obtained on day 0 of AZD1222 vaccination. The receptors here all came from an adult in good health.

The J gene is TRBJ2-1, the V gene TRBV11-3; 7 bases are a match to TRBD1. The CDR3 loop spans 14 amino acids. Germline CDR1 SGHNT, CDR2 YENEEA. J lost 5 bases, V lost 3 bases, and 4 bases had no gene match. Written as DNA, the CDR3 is TGTGCCAGCAGCTTCCGACAGGGCGACAATGAGCAGTTCTTC. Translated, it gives CASSFRQGDNEQFF. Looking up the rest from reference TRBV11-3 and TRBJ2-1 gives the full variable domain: EAGVVQSPRYKIIEKKQPVAFWCNPISGHNTLYWYLQNLGQGPELLIRYENEEAVDDSQLPKDRFSAERLKGVDSTLKIQPAELGDSAVYLCASSFRQGDNEQFFGPGTRLTVL.

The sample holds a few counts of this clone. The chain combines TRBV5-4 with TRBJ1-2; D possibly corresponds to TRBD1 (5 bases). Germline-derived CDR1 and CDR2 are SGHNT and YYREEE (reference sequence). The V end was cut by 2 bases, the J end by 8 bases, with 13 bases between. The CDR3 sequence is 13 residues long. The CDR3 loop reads CASSFGATKGYTF. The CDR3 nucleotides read TGTGCCAGCAGCTTCGGGGCTACGAAGGGCTACACCTTC.

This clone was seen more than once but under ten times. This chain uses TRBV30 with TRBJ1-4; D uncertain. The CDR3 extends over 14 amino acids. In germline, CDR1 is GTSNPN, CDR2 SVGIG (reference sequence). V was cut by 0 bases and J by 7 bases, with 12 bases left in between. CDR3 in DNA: TGTGCCTGGAGTGTACTCGGAAATGGTGAAAAACTGTTTTTT. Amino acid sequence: CAWSVLGNGEKLFF.

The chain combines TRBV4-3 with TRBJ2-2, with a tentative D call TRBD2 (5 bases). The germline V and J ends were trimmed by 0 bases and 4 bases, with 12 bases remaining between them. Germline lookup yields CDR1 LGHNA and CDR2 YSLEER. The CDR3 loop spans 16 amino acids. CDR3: CASSQDSTAGTGELFF. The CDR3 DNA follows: TGCGCCAGCAGCCAAGATAGTACGGCGGGCACCGGGGAGCTGTTTTTT.

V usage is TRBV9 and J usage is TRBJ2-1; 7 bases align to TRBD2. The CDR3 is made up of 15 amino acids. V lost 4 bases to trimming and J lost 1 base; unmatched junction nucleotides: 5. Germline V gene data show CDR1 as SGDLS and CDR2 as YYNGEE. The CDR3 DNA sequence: TGTGCCAGCAGCATCAGCGGGGCATCCTACAATGAGCAGTTCTTC. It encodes CASSISGASYNEQFF.

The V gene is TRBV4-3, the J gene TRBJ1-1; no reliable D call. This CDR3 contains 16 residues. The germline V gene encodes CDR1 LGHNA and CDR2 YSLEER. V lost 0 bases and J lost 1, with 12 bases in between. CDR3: CASSQDRPSWNTEAFF. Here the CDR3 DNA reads TGCGCCAGCAGCCAAGATCGGCCTAGTTGGAACACTGAAGCTTTCTTT.

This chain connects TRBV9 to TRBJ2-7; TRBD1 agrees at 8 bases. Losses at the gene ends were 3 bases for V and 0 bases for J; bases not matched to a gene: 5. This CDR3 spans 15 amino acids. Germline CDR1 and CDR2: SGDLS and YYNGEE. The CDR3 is CASSAQGASSYEQYF. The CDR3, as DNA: TGTGCCAGCAGCGCCCAGGGGGCGAGCTCCTACGAGCAGTACTTC.

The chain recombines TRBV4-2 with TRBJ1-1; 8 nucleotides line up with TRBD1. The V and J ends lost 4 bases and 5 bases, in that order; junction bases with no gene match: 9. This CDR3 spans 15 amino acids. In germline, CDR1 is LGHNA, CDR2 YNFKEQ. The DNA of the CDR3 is TGTGCCAGCAGCCGGTACCAGGGGGCGGGAACTGAAGCTTTCTTT. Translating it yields CASSRYQGAGTEAFF.

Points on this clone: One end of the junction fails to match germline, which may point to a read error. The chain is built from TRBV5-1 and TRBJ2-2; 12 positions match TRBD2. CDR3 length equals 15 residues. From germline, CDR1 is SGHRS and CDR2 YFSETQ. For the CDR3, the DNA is TGTGCCAGCAGCTTGGGACTAGCGGGTACCGGGGAGCTGTTTTTT. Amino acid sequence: CASSLGLAGTGELFF.

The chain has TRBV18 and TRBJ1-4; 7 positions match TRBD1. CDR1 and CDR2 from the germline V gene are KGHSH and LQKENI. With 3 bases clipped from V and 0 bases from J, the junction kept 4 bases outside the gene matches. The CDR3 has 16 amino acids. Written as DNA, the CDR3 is TGTGCCAGCTCACCGAGGGGGCCCCCAACTAATGAAAAACTGTTTTTT. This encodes CASSPRGPPTNEKLFF.

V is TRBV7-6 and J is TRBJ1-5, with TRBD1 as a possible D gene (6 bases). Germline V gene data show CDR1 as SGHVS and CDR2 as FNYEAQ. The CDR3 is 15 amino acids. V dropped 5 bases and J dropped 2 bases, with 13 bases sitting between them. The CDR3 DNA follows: TGTGCCAGCAGCCTAGGGGGGGGCGGCAATCAGCCCCAGCATTTT. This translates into CASSLGGGGNQPQHF.

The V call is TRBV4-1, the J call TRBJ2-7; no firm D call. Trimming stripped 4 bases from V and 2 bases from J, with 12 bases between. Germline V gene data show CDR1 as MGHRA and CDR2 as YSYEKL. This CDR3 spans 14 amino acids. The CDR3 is CASSPTPEPYEQYV. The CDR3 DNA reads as TGCGCCAGCAGCCCGACCCCGGAACCCTACGAGCAGTACGTC.

CDR3 residues: CASSQGTGVGYGYTF. CDR3 coding DNA: TGCGCCAGCAGCCAAGGGACAGGGGTAGGCTATGGCTACACCTTC. The V call is TRBV4-3, the J call TRBJ1-2; TRBD1 aligns across 9 bases. J lost 4 bases, V lost 1 base, and 4 bases had no gene match. Germline CDR1 reads LGHNA; CDR2 reads YSLEER. The CDR3 runs to 15 residues.

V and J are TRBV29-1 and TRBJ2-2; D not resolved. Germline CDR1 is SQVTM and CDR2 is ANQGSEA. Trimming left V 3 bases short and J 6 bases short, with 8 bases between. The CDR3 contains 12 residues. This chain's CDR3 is CSVDPGSGELFF. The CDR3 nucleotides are TGCAGCGTTGATCCGGGCTCCGGGGAGCTGTTTTTT.

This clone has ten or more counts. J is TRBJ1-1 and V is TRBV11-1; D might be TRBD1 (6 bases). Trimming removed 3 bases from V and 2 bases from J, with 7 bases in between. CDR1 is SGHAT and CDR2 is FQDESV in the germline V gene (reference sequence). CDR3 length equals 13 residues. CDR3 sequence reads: CASSLDRNTEAFF. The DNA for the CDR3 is TGTGCCAGCAGCTTGGACAGAAACACTGAAGCTTTCTTT.

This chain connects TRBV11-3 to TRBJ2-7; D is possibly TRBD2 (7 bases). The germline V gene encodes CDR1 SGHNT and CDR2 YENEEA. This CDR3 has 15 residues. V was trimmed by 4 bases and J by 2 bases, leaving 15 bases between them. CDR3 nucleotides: TGTGCCAGCAGCTCAGGAGGGGGACTACCCTACGAGCAGTACGTC. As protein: CASSSGGGLPYEQYV.

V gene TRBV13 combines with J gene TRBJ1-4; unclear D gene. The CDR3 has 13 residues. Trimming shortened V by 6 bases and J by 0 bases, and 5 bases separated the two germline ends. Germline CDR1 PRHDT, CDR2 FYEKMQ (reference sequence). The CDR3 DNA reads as TGTGCCAGCAGTTTCGCAACTAATGAAAAACTGTTTTTT. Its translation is CASSFATNEKLFF.